These T cell receptor beta chains were read from a single sample in a study of cytotoxic CD8 clonotypes in ibrutinib-treated CLL. Sequencing used immunoSEQ multiplex PCR; TCRdb keeps in-frame clones, though not all of them. This table holds approximately 67,000 clones, around 81% found once. Sequences were derived from PBMCs, sampled at disease progression, from a patient treated with ibrutinib. These receptors came from a human donor with chronic lymphocytic leukemia. CDR3s include the opening cysteine and the closing phenylalanine or tryptophan. The D gene is left open where the match is weak. A clone size is listed for some rows: how often the clone was seen (once, few, many), or a class if it is expanded.

.,.,TRBV5-1,TRBJ2-3,TGCGCCACCAAAGATCGCGGGGACCCCACAGATACGCAGTATTTT,CATKDRGDPTDTQYF
.,.,TRBV7-7,TRBJ2-3,TGTGCCAGCAGCTTAGGGCCTAGCACAGATACGCAGTATTTT,CASSLGPSTDTQYF
.,.,TRBV5-1,TRBJ2-1,TGCGCCAGCAGCCTGATAACAGGAGACAATGAGCAGTTCTTC,CASSLITGDNEQFF
.,.,TRBV28,TRBJ1-2,TGTGCCAGCAGTTACCGGGAGCCCCCTGACTTC,CASSYREPPDF
.,.,TRBV29-1,TRBJ2-4,TGCAGCGTTGTTAGGACCGCCAAAAACATTCGGTACTTC,CSVVRTAKNIRYF
.,once,TRBV7-3,TRBJ2-3,TGTGCCAGCAGCCCCGCATCAGATACGCAGTATTTT,CASSPASDTQYF
.,.,TRBV18,TRBJ2-5,TGTGCCAGCTCACCACCGATGGGGGCCGAAGAGACCCAGTACTTC,CASSPPMGAEETQYF
.,.,TRBV10-2,TRBJ1-4,TGCGCCAGCAGTGGATCCGGCTGGGGCGCCCCAAATAATGAAAAACTGTTTTTT,CASSGSGWGAPNNEKLFF
.,.,TRBV11-2,TRBJ1-5,TGTGCCAGCAGCTTAGGAGAAAGCAATCAGCCCCAGCATTTT,CASSLGESNQPQHF
.,.,TRBV20-1,TRBJ1-2,TGCAGTGCTAGTCGAAATGGCTACACCTTC,CSASRNGYTF
TRBD2,.,TRBV6-5,TRBJ2-7,TGTGCCAGCAGCCCCAACGGACTAGTCTCCGAGCAGTACTTC,CASSPNGLVSEQYF
TRBD2,.,TRBV5-4,TRBJ2-2,TGTGCCAGCAGCATGGCTAGCGGGGTGGTCACCGGGGAGCTGTTTTTT,CASSMASGVVTGELFF
.,.,TRBV5-1,TRBJ1-5,TGCGCCAGCAGCTTCGGGGGGCGTTCGCCCCAGCATTTT,CASSFGGRSPQHF
.,.,TRBV7-8,TRBJ1-1,TGTGCCAGCCTTCAGGGACGGATGAACACTGAAGCTTTCTTT,CASLQGRMNTEAFF
.,.,TRBV7-9,TRBJ1-1,TGTGCCAGCAGCTTAGGGCGGGTACAGGTGAACACTGAAGCTTTCTTT,CASSLGRVQVNTEAFF
.,.,TRBV5-4,TRBJ2-5,TGTGCCAGCAGCTTGGACGGCCCTGGGTACCAAGAGACCCAGTACTTC,CASSLDGPGYQETQYF
TRBD2,.,TRBV7-7,TRBJ2-3,TGTGCCAGCAGCTCCGGAACTAGCGGGAGGGCAGATACGCAGTATTTT,CASSSGTSGRADTQYF
TRBD2,.,TRBV4-1,TRBJ2-1,TGCGCCAGCAGCCAAGGACTAGCGGGAGCTTACAATGAGCAGTTCTTC,CASSQGLAGAYNEQFF